These T cell receptor beta chains were read from a single sample in a study of regulatory T cells in long-lasting Graves disease. TCRdb re-called the multiplex PCR reads with MiXCR, one entry per CDR3 protein. The sample lists 680,000 or so distinct CDR3 sequences; less than 20% were seen once. This sample also belongs to another study, concerning T cells in Graves' hyperthyroidism and ophthalmopathy.

The sample consisted of peripheral blood mononuclear cells (PBMCs), taken at new diagnosis, from a patient treated with antithyroid drugs. The receptors derive from a woman aged 30 to 39 with Graves disease. Both conserved end residues are part of each CDR3.

v_call	cdr3_length	j_call	cdr3_aa
TRBV29-1	14	TRBJ1-1	CSVGGLEMNTEAFF
TRBV4-2	16	TRBJ2-3	CASSQGRAGATDTQYF
TRBV5-1	13	TRBJ2-1	CASSLRTGDEQFF
TRBV7-2	16	TRBJ1-1	CASSLGGRKKNTEAFF
TRBV29-1	14	TRBJ1-2	CSVEDTVTRRGYTF
TRBV28	15	TRBJ2-1	CASSRLSGPNNEQFF
TRBV2	15	TRBJ1-3	CASSIRTDSGNTIYF
TRBV6-5	12	TRBJ2-7	CASSYSGFEQYF
TRBV12-3/TRBV12-4	14	TRBJ1-6	CASSSQSPNSPLHF
TRBV11-2	15	TRBJ2-1	CASSVLSGYYNEQFF
TRBV24-1	15	TRBJ2-1	CATSDQLIPRHEQFF
TRBV28	15	TRBJ2-2	CATTPRGQLTGELFF
TRBV5-1	15	TRBJ1-2	CASSLLDRGGDGYTF
TRBV7-3	17	TRBJ2-2	CASSQYSKREVTGELFF
TRBV20-1	15	TRBJ2-1	CSWGGFASSSREQFF
TRBV24-1	14	TRBJ1-5	CATLRTKSYQPQHF
TRBV14	15	TRBJ1-4	CASSQVSGPNEKLFF
TRBV18	14	TRBJ2-7	CASSPYSGSYEQYF
TRBV5-1	15	TRBJ1-2	CASSSKFRDNYGYTF
TRBV6-1	13	TRBJ1-2	CASTVDGNYGYTF
TRBV30	16	TRBJ2-7	CAWSVHWDRGLPEQYF
TRBV5-1	15	TRBJ2-1	CASRRHGAGEDEQFF
TRBV2	17	TRBJ1-6	CASSFTTGGANNSPLHF
TRBV10-3	15	TRBJ2-1	CAISHEGTSGNEQFF
TRBV2	14	TRBJ1-5	CASTSQNSNQPQHF
TRBV28	13	TRBJ2-1	CASAWISYNEQFF
TRBV20-1	16	TRBJ2-7	CSAKQGGVFSPYEQYF